The clone carrying this TCR beta chain was picked up many times. The target antigen is unknown. The data originate from a study of CD8 T cells in ankylosing spondylitis. Whole-study findings and limits: For ankylosing spondylitis blood, a TCR beta motif of several highly homologous variants appeared characteristic. The disease-linked clones had a CD8+ phenotype and low blood frequencies. Disease-linked clones reportedly showed significant enrichment in matched ankylosing spondylitis synovial fluid.

A quantitative 5'-RACE method, one with molecular barcodes, was used to make TCR beta libraries. TCRdb re-called the 5' RACE reads with MiXCR, one entry per CDR3 protein. The table shows 240,000 or so distinct CDR3 sequences, with 8.6% occurring only once. The germline V and J ends were trimmed by 3 bases and 8 bases, with 7 bases remaining between them. CDR1 and CDR2 from the germline V gene are SQVTM and ANQGSEA. CDR3 size: 11 residues. Source material: blood, either unsorted or a sorted T cell fraction (not recorded which). The receptor comes from a male donor with ankylosing spondylitis or in good health (not recorded which). J is TRBJ1-4 and V is TRBV29-1, with D perhaps matching TRBD1 (5 bases). The CDR3 DNA reads as TGCAGCGTTGACCGGGGGGAAAAACTGTTTTTT. Its translation: CSVDRGEKLFF.